The sequence of this TCR beta chain was determined in a study of a mutant IDH1 vaccine in newly diagnosed glioma. Looking at the study overall: Patients were started on vaccination 4-6 weeks after radiotherapy alone, or with temozolomide cycles. Therapy received beforehand was radiotherapy, temozolomide, or both, with most patients given both.

The CDR3 extends over 15 amino acids. V was trimmed by 6 bases and J by 0 bases, leaving 14 bases between them. In germline, CDR1 is MGHDK, CDR2 SYGVNS. Profiling relied on immunoSEQ multiplex PCR, and the TCRdb table lists in-frame clones only, not all of them. In the table there are some 25,000 clones, roughly 82% of which are singletons. Worth noting for this clone: As yet, its antigen is unknown.

Documented time point: week 47, end of study. Topical imiquimod was applied with each vaccine dose, which held 300 ug of mutant IDH1 20-mer peptide. Study-level findings and limits: Whatever changes occurred in top peripheral T cell clonotypes seemed unrelated to pseudoprogression. Immune responses induced by the vaccine were seen in 93.3% of patients, spanning multiple MHC alleles.

The V gene is TRBV25-1, the J gene TRBJ1-2; D remains ambiguous. Source: PBMCs, taken from a glioma patient whose treatment included an IDH1 peptide vaccine. The receptor comes from a man in his forties or fifties with glioma. Some clones in this sample may be carry-over from other donors' samples. The CDR3 region is CASSADPNPNYGYTF. CDR3 DNA sequence: TGTGCCAGCAGCGCTGACCCCAATCCTAACTATGGCTACACCTTC.